This is a list of T cell receptor beta chains from one sample in a study of T cell responses to AZD1222 COVID-19 vaccine. The data were produced by immunoSEQ multiplex PCR, yet TCRdb's version contains in-frame clones alone and is incomplete. This table holds about 150,000 clones, around 85% found once. The sample here was peripheral blood, taken on day 0 of MenACWY control vaccination. The source is an adult in good health. CDR3s include the opening cysteine and the closing phenylalanine or tryptophan. The order of the fields is D gene, clone size, V gene, J gene, CDR3 DNA, CDR3 protein. D genes are given only for firm matches. Rows give clone size only sometimes, using once, few, many, or a class for an expanded clone.

TRBD2,.,TRBV7-9,TRBJ2-1,TGTGCCAGCAGCCCCGGGGGAGCGGGAGGCAGTGAGCAGTTCTTC,CASSPGGAGGSEQFF
TRBD1,.,TRBV7-2,TRBJ2-1,TGTGCCAGCAGCGCGGACAGGGCCTACAATGAGCAGTTCTTC,CASSADRAYNEQFF
.,.,TRBV6-5,TRBJ2-6,TGTGCCAGCTCCCAGTTCTCTGGGGCCAACGTCCTGACTTTC,CASSQFSGANVLTF
.,.,TRBV6-1,TRBJ1-5,TGTGCCAGCAGTGAAGCGATGGGGGCCTTTCAGCCCCAGCATTTT,CASSEAMGAFQPQHF
.,few,TRBV2,TRBJ1-1,TGTGCCAGCAGCCCTGGCTGGGCCGCTAGAAACACTGAAGCTTTCTTT,CASSPGWAARNTEAFF
.,.,TRBV7-8,TRBJ2-2,TGTGCCAGCAGCTTGGGGGGAACGAACACCGGGGAGCTGTTTTTT,CASSLGGTNTGELFF
TRBD2,few,TRBV5-1,TRBJ2-2,TGCGCCAGCAGCTTGGAAACTAGCGGGGGGGCCAGCGGGGAGCTGTTTTTT,CASSLETSGGASGELFF
TRBD1,.,TRBV7-6,TRBJ2-5,TGTGCCAGCAGCTTAGTAGGGGGCCGGGAGACCCAGTACTTC,CASSLVGGRETQYF
.,.,TRBV5-1,TRBJ1-5,TGCGCCAGCAGCTTTGCAAGCAATCAGCCCCAGCATTTT,CASSFASNQPQHF
.,.,TRBV27,TRBJ1-6,TGTGCCAGCAGTTTACAAGTGGGAACACCCCTCCACTTT,CASSLQVGTPLHF
.,.,TRBV10-3,TRBJ1-3,TGTGCCATCAGTGAGTTGGTGGGGGCATCTGGAAACACCATATATTTT,CAISELVGASGNTIYF
.,.,TRBV27,TRBJ2-7,TGTGCCAGCAGTTCAGACAGATACTCCTACGAGCAGTACTTC,CASSSDRYSYEQYF
.,.,TRBV3-1/TRBV3-2,TRBJ1-3,TGTGCCAGCAGCCAAGATCCCCAGGGGGGAAACACCATATATTTT,CASSQDPQGGNTIYF
TRBD2,once,TRBV7-7,TRBJ2-2,TGTGCTAGCAGCAAGACTAGCGGGGTAAACACCGGGGAGCTGTTTTTT,CASSKTSGVNTGELFF
.,.,TRBV7-9,TRBJ2-1,TGTGCCAGCAGCCGTTCGGTCTCGAGCAATGAGCAGTTCTTC,CASSRSVSSNEQFF
.,.,TRBV10-3,TRBJ2-2,TGTGCCACCTCTTGGGCTTCGGCCCCCGGGGAGCTGTTTTTT,CATSWASAPGELFF
TRBD2,.,TRBV11-1,TRBJ2-2,TGTGCCAGCAGCCTCTTAGCGGGAGGGTACACCGGGGAGCTGTTTTTT,CASSLLAGGYTGELFF
TRBD1,.,TRBV14,TRBJ1-5,TGTGCCAGCAGTCGCGGACAGGCCCAGCCCCAGCATTTT,CASSRGQAQPQHF
.,.,TRBV18,TRBJ1-2,TGTGCCAGCTCACCAAACGACAGGAACAATGGCTACACCTTC,CASSPNDRNNGYTF
.,.,TRBV5-1,TRBJ2-2,TGCGCCAGCAGCTCTGAAGCCTCGAACACCGGGGAGCTGTTTTTT,CASSSEASNTGELFF
TRBD2,.,TRBV7-3,TRBJ2-2,TGTGCCAGCAGCCAGATGGGACTAGCGGGGAACACCGGGGAGCTGTTTTTT,CASSQMGLAGNTGELFF
.,.,TRBV3-1/TRBV3-2,TRBJ1-1,TGTGCCAGCAGCCAAGATTCGGCTACAAGGGCTTTCTTT,CASSQDSATRAFF
.,once,TRBV27,TRBJ1-2,TGTGCCAGCAGTTCCTCGATTCCGGGACGAAATGGCTACACCTTC,CASSSSIPGRNGYTF
TRBD1,.,TRBV7-8,TRBJ1-5,TGTGCCAGCAGCTTAGCAGGGACAGGCTATCAGCCCCAGCATTTT,CASSLAGTGYQPQHF
.,.,TRBV27,TRBJ1-4,TGTGCCAGCAACGGGGGCAGGGGAGAAAAACTGTTTTTT,CASNGGRGEKLFF
.,.,TRBV12-3/TRBV12-4,TRBJ2-1,TGTGCCAGCACCACTACCTCCTACAATGAGCAGTTCTTC,CASTTTSYNEQFF
.,.,TRBV3-1/TRBV3-2,TRBJ2-4,TGTGCCAGCAGCCACCCCCGCCCCACCGGGACAACTGGGCCAAACATTCAGTACTTC,CASSHPRPTGTTGPNIQYF
.,.,TRBV3-1/TRBV3-2,TRBJ1-2,TGTGCCAGCAGCCGGGGGGGGTTCTATGGCTACACCTTC,CASSRGGFYGYTF
.,.,TRBV14,TRBJ2-6,TGTGCCAGCAGCCAAGGATCAGGTTCTGGGGCCAACGTCCTGACTTTC,CASSQGSGSGANVLTF
.,.,TRBV3-1/TRBV3-2,TRBJ2-3,TGTGCCAGCAGCCACAAGAGTGGCAGCGTGGAAGATACGCAGTATTTT,CASSHKSGSVEDTQYF
TRBD2,.,TRBV5-4,TRBJ2-3,TGTGCCAGCAGCAAGCGGGAGCCCACAGATACGCAGTATTTT,CASSKREPTDTQYF
.,.,TRBV6-5,TRBJ1-1,TGTGCCAGCACGGGGGTTTGGAACACTGAAGCTTTCTTT,CASTGVWNTEAFF
.,.,TRBV5-1,TRBJ2-5,TGCGCCAGCAGCCGGGTTGTTGAGGAGACCCAGTACTTC,CASSRVVEETQYF
.,.,TRBV11-3,TRBJ1-1,TGTGCCAGCAGCCCTGGACCGATGAACACTGAAGCTTTCTTT,CASSPGPMNTEAFF
.,once,TRBV19,TRBJ1-1,TGTGCCAGTAGTACCTGGACTGAAATGAACACTGAAGCTTTCTTT,CASSTWTEMNTEAFF
.,.,TRBV6-5,TRBJ1-5,TGTGCCAGCAGTTATACGCAGGCGAGCAATCAGCCCCAGCATTTT,CASSYTQASNQPQHF
.,.,TRBV11-3,TRBJ2-7,TGTGCCAGCAGCCCAAGCGGGTGGCCCCGCACTTCCTACGAGCAGTACTTC,CASSPSGWPRTSYEQYF
.,once,TRBV12-3/TRBV12-4,TRBJ2-5,TGTGCCACCAATAGAAGAGGCCAAGAGACCCAGTACTTC,CATNRRGQETQYF
TRBD1,.,TRBV5-1,TRBJ2-2,TGCGCCAGCAGCCCCGGGACAGTCACCGGGGAGCTGTTTTTT,CASSPGTVTGELFF
TRBD1,few,TRBV5-1,TRBJ2-5,TGCGCCAGCAGCCCCCGGACAGGCCAAGAGACCCAGTACTTC,CASSPRTGQETQYF
TRBD1,once,TRBV5-1,TRBJ1-5,TGCGCCAGCAGCTTGACGACAGGGGTTGACAATCAGCCCCAGCATTTT,CASSLTTGVDNQPQHF
.,.,TRBV28,TRBJ1-5,TGTGCCAGCAGTTTATTCGGCAGGGCAAGCAATCAGCCCCAGCATTTT,CASSLFGRASNQPQHF
.,.,TRBV6-5,TRBJ2-7,TGTGCCAGCAGTTACGCGGACGGTTTCTACGAGCAGTACTTC,CASSYADGFYEQYF
.,.,TRBV2,TRBJ1-2,TGTGCCAGCAGTGTAGGGGGGCTGCTAAACTATGGCTACACCTTC,CASSVGGLLNYGYTF